Each of the 8 T cell receptor beta chains below was sequenced from the same sample in a study of T cell repertoires in cytomegalovirus infection. TCRdb redid the calling of the reads with MiXCR, one entry per CDR3 protein. This table holds roughly 640,000 distinct CDR3 sequences, 20% to 25% found once. Sequenced input: CD8+ T cells from PBMCs. All receptors come from a human donor in good health (CMV status not recorded). Some clones in this sample may be carry-over from other donors' samples.

This chain connects TRBV20-1 to TRBJ1-2, with D possibly matching TRBD1 (6 bases). This CDR3 region has 12 residues. Germline V gene data show CDR1 as DFQATT and CDR2 as SNEGSKA (reference sequence). Trimming took 4 bases from V and 2 from J, leaving 8 bases between them. The CDR3 DNA reads TGCAGTGCTAAAGACAGGAACTATGGCTACACCTTC. It specifies CSAKDRNYGYTF.

This clonotype was seen a handful of times. The V and J genes are TRBV6-1 and TRBJ1-2, with 7 bases identical to TRBD1. Germline CDR1 MNHNS, CDR2 SASEGT. The V and J ends lost 10 bases and 8 bases, in that order; junction bases with no gene match: 7. This CDR3 spans 11 amino acids. The CDR3 DNA sequence: TGTGCCATTCGAGGGGGCTGGGGCTACACCTTC. Translation: CAIRGGWGYTF.

This clonotype came up a few times. The CDR3 sequence: CASSWGTGSSPLHF. The CDR3 coding sequence is TGTGCCAGCAGCTGGGGGACAGGAAGTTCACCCCTCCACTTT. J is TRBJ1-6 and V is TRBV7-2; 8 bases agree with TRBD1. Per germline, CDR1 SGHTA and CDR2 FQGNSA. The ends lost 4 bases at V and 9 bases at J; junction bases unmatched: 5. This CDR3 has 14 amino acids.

In nucleotides, the CDR3 is TGCAGCGTTGAAGAGAAGGGACTAGTGGACCCAAGGACAGATACGCAGTATTTT. Its translation is CSVEEKGLVDPRTDTQYF. The rearrangement uses TRBV29-1 and TRBJ2-3; the match to TRBD2 covers 8 bases. Germline loops: CDR1 SQVTM, CDR2 ANQGSEA. V shed 0 bases, J shed 3 bases, and the junction held 14 bases outside the gene matches. There are 18 residues in the CDR3.

This clonotype was seen repeatedly, ten times or more. The junction does not match germline at one end; this may be a read error. V and J are TRBV7-7 and TRBJ2-5; 9 nucleotides match TRBD1. The CDR3 has 15 residues. The germline V gene has CDR1 SSHAT and CDR2 FNYEAQ (reference sequence). The CDR3 DNA sequence: TGTGCTAGCAGCCTGGGACAGGGAGTGAGGGAGACCCAGTACTTC. This codes for CASSLGQGVRETQYF.

The rearrangement uses TRBV29-1 and TRBJ1-1, with D uncertain. CDR3 length: 13 residues. Germline lookup yields CDR1 SQVTM and CDR2 ANQGSEA. V lost 4 bases, J lost 3 bases, and 12 bases lay in between. The CDR3 region is CSVASDGDTEAFF. The CDR3 bases are TGCAGCGTTGCGTCGGACGGCGACACTGAAGCTTTCTTT.

The V gene is TRBV2, the J gene TRBJ1-1, with unresolved D. The CDR3 runs to 12 residues. Germline V CDR1 and CDR2: SNHLY, FYNNEI. Trimming took 4 bases from V and 5 from J, leaving 8 bases between them. CDR3: CASSVWQTEAFF. The CDR3 coding sequence is TGTGCCAGCAGTGTGTGGCAGACTGAAGCTTTCTTT. The variable domain in full, completed from reference TRBV2 and TRBJ1-1, reads EPEVTQTPSHQVTQMGQEVILRCVPISNHLYFYWYRQILGQKVEFLVSFYNNEISEKSEIFDDQFSVERPDGSNFTLKIRSTKLEDSAMYFCASSVWQTEAFFGQGTRLTVV.

The chain carries TRBV7-6 and TRBJ2-2; TRBD2 might be the D (7 bases). The length of the CDR3 is 14 residues. Trimming took 2 bases from V and 7 from J, leaving 11 bases between them. Germline assignment: CDR1 SGHVS and CDR2 FNYEAQ. Here the CDR3 reads CASSLTGGFGELFF. CDR3 DNA sequence: TGTGCCAGCAGCTTAACGGGGGGCTTCGGGGAGCTGTTTTTT. Using reference TRBV7-6 and TRBJ2-2 for the parts outside the CDR3, the full variable domain is GAGVSQSPRYKVTKRGQDVALRCDPISGHVSLYWYRQALGQGPEFLTYFNYEAQQDKSGLPNDRFSAERPEGSISTLTIQRTEQRDSAMYRCASSLTGGFGELFFGEGSRLTVL.